This TCR beta chain was retrieved from a study of cytomegalovirus exposure and HLA in healthy donors. The primer mix had 60 Vbeta and 13 Jbeta primers. Sequencing was performed with immunoSEQ multiplex PCR; in TCRdb, only in-frame clones are kept and a portion is missing. The sample has 120,000 or so clones, roughly 80% seen once. In its sample, this clone was seen a few times. CDR3 length equals 11 residues. This TCR came from a woman between 35 and 50 years old in good health and CMV-seronegative. The source material was PBMCs. The chain has TRBV21-1 and TRBJ2-1; TRBD2 was called by the table and not checked on the DNA. TRBV21-1 is recorded as a pseudogene. CDR3 sequence reads: CASSTGGEQFF. CDR3 nucleotide sequence: TGTGCCAGCAGCACGGGGGGCGAGCAGTTCTTC.